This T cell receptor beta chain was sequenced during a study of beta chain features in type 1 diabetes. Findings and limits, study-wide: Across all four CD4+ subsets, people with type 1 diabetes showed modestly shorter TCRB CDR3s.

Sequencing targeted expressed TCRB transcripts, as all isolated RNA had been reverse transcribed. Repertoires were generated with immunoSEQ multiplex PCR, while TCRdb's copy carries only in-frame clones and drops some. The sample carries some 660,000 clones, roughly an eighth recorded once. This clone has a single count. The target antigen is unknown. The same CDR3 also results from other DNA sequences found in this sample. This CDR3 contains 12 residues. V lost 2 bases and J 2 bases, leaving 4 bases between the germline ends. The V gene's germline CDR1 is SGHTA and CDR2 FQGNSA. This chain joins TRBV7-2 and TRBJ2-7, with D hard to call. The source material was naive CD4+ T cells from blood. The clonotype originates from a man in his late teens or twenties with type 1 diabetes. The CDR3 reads CASSLYAYEQYF. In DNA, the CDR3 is TGTGCCAGCAGCTTATATGCCTACGAGCAGTACTTC.